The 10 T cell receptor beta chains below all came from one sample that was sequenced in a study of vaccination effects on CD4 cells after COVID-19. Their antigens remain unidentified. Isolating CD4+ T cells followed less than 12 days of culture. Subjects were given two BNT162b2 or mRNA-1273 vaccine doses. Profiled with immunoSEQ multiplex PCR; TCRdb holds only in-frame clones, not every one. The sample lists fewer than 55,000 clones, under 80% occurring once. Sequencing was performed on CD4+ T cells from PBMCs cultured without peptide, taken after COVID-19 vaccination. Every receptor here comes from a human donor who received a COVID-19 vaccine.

The CDR3 region has the DNA TGTGCCAGCAGTGACAAGGCAAGGACAGATACGCAGTATTTT. Translation: CASSDKARTDTQYF. The chain links TRBV6-4 to TRBJ2-3; D not certain. The germline gives CDR1 MRHNA, CDR2 SNTAGT. This CDR3 is built from 14 residues. Trimming shortened V by 2 bases and J by 3 bases, and 9 bases separated the two germline ends.

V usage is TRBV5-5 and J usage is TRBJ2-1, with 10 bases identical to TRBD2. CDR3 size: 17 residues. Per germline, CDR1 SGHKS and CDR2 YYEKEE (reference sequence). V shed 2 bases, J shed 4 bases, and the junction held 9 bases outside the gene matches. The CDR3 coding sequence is TGTGCCAGCAGCTTATTAACTAGCGGGAACCTTTACAATGAGCAGTTCTTC. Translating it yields CASSLLTSGNLYNEQFF.

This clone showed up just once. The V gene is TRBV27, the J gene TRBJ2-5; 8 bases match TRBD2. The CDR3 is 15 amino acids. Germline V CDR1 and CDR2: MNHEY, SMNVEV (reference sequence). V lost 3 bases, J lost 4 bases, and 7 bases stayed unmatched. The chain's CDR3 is CASSFGAGVRETQYF. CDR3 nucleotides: TGTGCCAGCAGTTTTGGAGCGGGAGTACGAGAGACCCAGTACTTC.

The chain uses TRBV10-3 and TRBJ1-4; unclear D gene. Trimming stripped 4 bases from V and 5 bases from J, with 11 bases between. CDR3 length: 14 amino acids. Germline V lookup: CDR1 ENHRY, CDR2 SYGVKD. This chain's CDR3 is CAISARETNEKLFF. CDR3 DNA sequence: TGTGCCATCAGTGCACGAGAGACAAATGAAAAACTGTTTTTT.

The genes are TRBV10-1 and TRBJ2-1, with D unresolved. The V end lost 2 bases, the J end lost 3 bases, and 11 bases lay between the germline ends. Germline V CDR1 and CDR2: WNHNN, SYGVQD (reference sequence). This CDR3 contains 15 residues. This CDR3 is CASSELWPNYNEQFF. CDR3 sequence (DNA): TGCGCCAGCAGTGAGCTCTGGCCGAACTACAATGAGCAGTTCTTC.

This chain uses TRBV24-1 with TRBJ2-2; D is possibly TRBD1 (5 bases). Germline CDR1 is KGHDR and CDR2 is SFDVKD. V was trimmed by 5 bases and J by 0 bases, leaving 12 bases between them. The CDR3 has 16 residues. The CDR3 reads CATSGSGIANTGELFF. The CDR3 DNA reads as TGTGCCACCAGTGGCTCAGGGATAGCGAACACCGGGGAGCTGTTTTTT.

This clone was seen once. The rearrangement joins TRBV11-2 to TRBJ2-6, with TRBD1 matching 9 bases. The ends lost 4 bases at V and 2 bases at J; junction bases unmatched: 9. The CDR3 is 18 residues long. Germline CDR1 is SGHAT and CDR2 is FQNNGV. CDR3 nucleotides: TGTGCCAGCAGCTCCTTGGACAGGGGAGAGACTGGGGCCAACGTCCTGACTTTC. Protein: CASSSLDRGETGANVLTF.

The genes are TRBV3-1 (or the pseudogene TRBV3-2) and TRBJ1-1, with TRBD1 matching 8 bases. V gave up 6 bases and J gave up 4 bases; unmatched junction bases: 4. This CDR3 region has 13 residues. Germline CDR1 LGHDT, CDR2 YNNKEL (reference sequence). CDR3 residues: CASSFDRGTEAFF. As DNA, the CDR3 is TGTGCCAGCAGTTTTGACAGGGGCACTGAAGCTTTCTTT.

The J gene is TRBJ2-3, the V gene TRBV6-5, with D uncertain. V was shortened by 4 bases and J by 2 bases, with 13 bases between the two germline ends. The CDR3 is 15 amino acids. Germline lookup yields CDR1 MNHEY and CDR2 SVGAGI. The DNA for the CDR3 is TGTGCCAGCAGTTCGACTCAGTGGGCCACAGATACGCAGTATTTT. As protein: CASSSTQWATDTQYF.

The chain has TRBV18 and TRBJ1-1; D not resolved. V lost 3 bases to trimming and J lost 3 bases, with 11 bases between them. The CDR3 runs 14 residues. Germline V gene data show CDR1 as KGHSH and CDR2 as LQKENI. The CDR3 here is CASSPLEVDTEAFF. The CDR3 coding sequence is TGTGCCAGCTCACCCCTTGAGGTGGACACTGAAGCTTTCTTT.